Listed here are 8 T cell receptor beta chains from one sample, sequenced in a study of T-cell memory formation after mild COVID-19. MiXCR, run by TCRdb on the 5' RACE reads, gives a single entry per CDR3 protein. The sample has about 400,000 distinct CDR3 sequences, over 13% seen once. Sequenced material: PBMCs or a T cell subset sorted from them (not recorded which). The source is a young man who had mild COVID-19 (a few samples of this study predate the infection). Cell type and time point are not known.

This clonotype has just a few counts. This chain uses TRBV11-2 with TRBJ2-3; TRBD1 or TRBD2 may be the D gene (5 bases each). Trimming cost V 1 base and J 4 bases, with 12 bases left between them. The CDR3 loop spans 15 amino acids. Germline loops: CDR1 SGHAT, CDR2 FQNNGV. In nucleotides, the CDR3 is TGTGCCAGCAGCTTAGGAAACGGGGCGGCAGATACGCAGTATTTT. It codes for CASSLGNGAADTQYF.

The rearrangement links TRBV20-1 to TRBJ2-7; D not certain. The germline V and J ends were trimmed by 5 bases and 2 bases, with 16 bases remaining between them. The CDR3 spans 14 residues. From germline, CDR1 is DFQATT and CDR2 SNEGSKA (reference sequence). DNA of the CDR3: TGCAGTGCTGCTTCCCGACGGAATACCTACGAGCAGTACTTC. Amino acids: CSAASRRNTYEQYF.

This clonotype was found many times. The chain is built from TRBV29-1 and TRBJ2-1; 7 nucleotides align to TRBD1. The V segment lost 0 bases and the J segment 4 bases; nucleotides outside the gene matches: 12. Germline CDR1 and CDR2: SQVTM and ANQGSEA. The CDR3 has 17 residues. CDR3 loop: CSVEDAAGGSGYNEQFF. DNA for the CDR3: TGCAGCGTTGAAGATGCGGCAGGGGGAAGTGGATACAATGAGCAGTTCTTC.

This clonotype was found a few times. The chain has TRBV12-3 or TRBV12-4 and TRBJ1-4; D unclear. The length of the CDR3 is 15 residues. The germline V and J ends were trimmed by 7 bases and 7 bases, with 19 bases remaining between them. This chain's CDR3 is CASNPHGLGGEKLFF. DNA of the CDR3: TGTGCCAGCAATCCCCACGGGCTGGGAGGTGAAAAACTGTTTTTT.

This chain connects TRBV7-9 to TRBJ1-2, with D perhaps TRBD1 (6 bases). Trimming pared 5 bases from V and 3 bases from J, leaving 22 bases between. Germline values: CDR1 SEHNR, CDR2 FQNEAQ (reference sequence). The CDR3 runs 17 residues. The CDR3 sequence: CASSPGSGTSDDYGYTF. The CDR3 DNA reads TGTGCCAGCAGCCCTGGGTCAGGGACATCCGATGACTATGGCTACACCTTC.

The rearrangement joins TRBV7-6 to TRBJ2-1; no clear D gene. V was shortened by 6 bases and J by 2 bases, with 14 bases between the two germline ends. CDR3 size: 15 residues. The germline V gene has CDR1 SGHVS and CDR2 FNYEAQ. The CDR3: CASRTLGGPYNEQFF. In DNA, the CDR3 is TGTGCCAGCAGAACCTTAGGCGGACCCTACAATGAGCAGTTCTTC.

The chain couples TRBV7-9 to TRBJ2-3; 8 positions agree with TRBD2. The CDR3 length is 15 residues. Germline V lookup: CDR1 SEHNR, CDR2 FQNEAQ (reference sequence). V shed 5 bases, J shed 5 bases, and the junction held 9 bases outside the gene matches. CDR3 sequence reads: CASSPGGGPGDTQYF. DNA for the CDR3: TGTGCCAGCAGCCCGGGCGGGGGGCCGGGAGATACGCAGTATTTT.

CDR3 sequence: CATSRDKGGETQYF. The DNA of the CDR3 is TGTGCCACCAGCAGAGATAAGGGGGGGGAGACCCAGTACTTC. The rearrangement uses TRBV15 and TRBJ2-5, with a tentative D call TRBD2 (7 bases). Per the germline V gene, CDR1 is LNHNV and CDR2 is YYDKDF (reference sequence). V gave up 0 bases and J gave up 5 bases, with 10 bases separating them. This CDR3 is 14 amino acids long.